This is a list of T cell receptor beta chains from one sample in a study of cytomegalovirus exposure and HLA in healthy donors. Using immunoSEQ multiplex PCR, the repertoire was profiled, and TCRdb retains in-frame clones only, with some absent. The sample holds about 220,000 clones, over 65% seen once. Sequenced sample: PBMCs. These receptor sequences come from a man aged 18-30 years in good health and CMV-seronegative. Both conserved end residues are part of each CDR3. A D gene is named only where the DNA matches it firmly. For some rows the clone size is stated as once, few or many, or as a class when expanded; others skip it.

>TRBJ1-2|-|-|TRBV9
CASSGKRTAVNYGYTF
TGTGCCAGCAGCGGAAAAAGGACAGCAGTGAACTATGGCTACACCTTC
>TRBJ2-3|-|-|TRBV30
CAWSVLTDTQYF
TGTGCCTGGAGTGTACTCACAGATACGCAGTATTTT
>TRBJ2-3|-|TRBD2|TRBV11-3
CASSLSPTGGDTQYF
TGTGCCAGCAGCTTAAGCCCCACGGGGGGAGATACGCAGTATTTT
>TRBJ2-1|-|TRBD1|TRBV4-1
CASSQQPGQQYNEQFF
TGCGCCAGCAGCCAACAACCGGGACAGCAGTACAATGAGCAGTTCTTC
>TRBJ2-7|-|-|TRBV5-1
CASSLVQATYEQYF
TGCGCCAGCAGCTTGGTACAGGCTACCTACGAGCAGTACTTC
>TRBJ2-7|-|-|TRBV7-3
CASSSLASYEQYF
TGTGCCAGCAGCAGCCTAGCAAGCTACGAGCAGTACTTC
>TRBJ2-3|-|TRBD2|TRBV15
CATSRGGTSGLGTQYF
TGTGCCACCAGCAGAGGCGGGACTAGCGGTTTGGGGACGCAGTATTTT
>TRBJ2-7|-|TRBD1|TRBV7-9
CASSRDRARSEQYF
TGTGCCAGCAGCCGGGACAGGGCCAGAAGCGAGCAGTACTTC
>TRBJ2-4|-|-|TRBV12-5
CASGGEVGIQYF
TGTGCTAGTGGTGGGGAGGTTGGCATTCAGTACTTC
>TRBJ2-7|once|-|TRBV6-6
CASSYGLTMPSYEQYF
TGTGCCAGCAGTTATGGTTTGACTATGCCCTCCTACGAGCAGTACTTC
>TRBJ1-1|few|TRBD1|TRBV7-6
CASSLSGGTEAFF
TGTGCCAGCAGCTTATCAGGGGGCACTGAAGCTTTCTTT
>TRBJ1-1|-|TRBD1|TRBV11-2
CASSKGYRGKTNTEAFF
TGTGCCAGCAGTAAGGGATACAGGGGAAAAACCAACACTGAAGCTTTCTTT
>TRBJ2-7|-|TRBD1|TRBV29-1
CSVGTGTVYEQYF
TGCAGCGTTGGAACCGGGACAGTCTACGAGCAGTACTTC
>TRBJ2-5|-|-|TRBV5-1
CASSLADQREQYF
TGCGCCAGCAGCTTGGCCGATCAGAGGGAGCAGTACTTC
>TRBJ2-7|few|TRBD2|TRBV5-4
CASSPGGGELAGREQYF
TGTGCCAGCAGCCCAGGGGGTGGGGAACTAGCGGGGAGAGAGCAGTACTTC
>TRBJ2-3|-|TRBD2|TRBV7-3
CASSPSGSTDTQYF
TGTGCCAGCAGCCCTAGCGGCAGCACAGATACGCAGTATTTT
>TRBJ2-1|-|TRBD2|TRBV9
CASSPLAGGGSEQFF
TGTGCCAGCAGCCCTCTAGCGGGAGGGGGCAGTGAGCAGTTCTTC
>TRBJ2-5|-|-|TRBV27
CASSSYRVNETQYF
TGTGCCAGCAGTTCATACAGGGTAAACGAGACCCAGTACTTC
>TRBJ2-5|-|-|TRBV6-5
CASSPPGNQETQYF
TGTGCCAGCAGTCCCCCGGGGAACCAAGAGACCCAGTACTTC
>TRBJ2-5|-|-|TRBV7-9
CASSYRGRAWEQETQYF
TGTGCCAGCAGCTATCGGGGTCGGGCCTGGGAACAAGAGACCCAGTACTTC
>TRBJ2-7|once|TRBD1|TRBV27
CASSFLGTGKNYEQYF
TGTGCCAGCAGTTTCTTAGGGACAGGAAAGAACTACGAGCAGTACTTC
>TRBJ2-7|-|TRBD2|TRBV19
CASSVGGGEQYF
TGTGCCAGTAGTGTCGGGGGGGGCGAGCAGTACTTC
>TRBJ2-1|few|-|TRBV18
CASSPLDSSYNEQFF
TGTGCCAGCTCACCACTCGACAGCTCCTACAATGAGCAGTTCTTC
>TRBJ2-3|-|-|TRBV4-1
CASSQRKVQGTDTQYF
TGCGCCAGCAGCCAAAGGAAAGTACAGGGCACAGATACGCAGTATTTT
>TRBJ2-5|-|TRBD2|TRBV30
CAWSAAGLAGETQYF
TGTGCCTGGAGTGCTGCCGGACTAGCGGGAGAGACCCAGTACTTC
>TRBJ1-1|-|-|TRBV5-1
CASSGGLFINTEAFF
TGCGCCAGCAGCGGGGGACTCTTTATAAACACTGAAGCTTTCTTT
>TRBJ2-5|few|-|TRBV30
CAWSVRGREQYF
TGTGCCTGGAGTGTACGAGGTCGAGAACAGTACTTC
>TRBJ1-5|-|TRBD1|TRBV2
CASSGGTEGQPQHF
TGTGCCAGCAGTGGAGGGACAGAGGGCCAGCCCCAGCATTTT
>TRBJ2-5|once|-|TRBV2
CASGTLRETQYF
TGTGCCAGCGGGACTCTAAGAGAGACCCAGTACTTC
>TRBJ1-2|-|TRBD1|TRBV30
CAWRTTLGGTGYTF
TGTGCCTGGAGAACAACGTTAGGGGGCACTGGCTACACCTTC
>TRBJ2-4|few|-|TRBV6-1
CASSERQATLLAKNIQYF
TGTGCCAGCAGTGAGCGACAGGCGACCCTGTTAGCCAAAAACATTCAGTACTTC
>TRBJ1-1|-|-|TRBV7-8
CASSWSGARAEAFF
TGTGCCAGCAGCTGGTCAGGGGCTCGGGCTGAAGCTTTCTTT
>TRBJ1-5|-|-|TRBV6-5
CASSYSIFGQPQHF
TGTGCCAGCAGTTACTCGATTTTCGGGCAGCCCCAGCATTTT
>TRBJ2-6|-|-|TRBV29-1
CSVAVGANVLTF
TGCAGCGTTGCGGTTGGGGCCAACGTCCTGACTTTC
>TRBJ2-1|-|-|TRBV2
CASPRDNEQFF
TGTGCCAGCCCCCGGGACAATGAGCAGTTCTTC
>TRBJ2-7|-|TRBD2|TRBV28
CASSFTSGGEQYF
TGTGCCAGCAGTTTCACCAGCGGGGGGGAGCAGTACTTC
>TRBJ1-5|-|-|TRBV5-1
CASSLGGVGSNQPQHF
TGCGCCAGCAGCTTGGGCGGGGTAGGGAGCAATCAGCCCCAGCATTTT
>TRBJ2-7|few|-|TRBV5-1
CASSLVQGTAYEQYF
TGCGCCAGCAGCTTGGTACAGGGAACCGCCTACGAGCAGTACTTC
>TRBJ2-1|-|TRBD2|TRBV10-1
CASSETSGSSNEQFF
TGCGCCAGCAGTGAGACTAGCGGGAGTTCTAATGAGCAGTTCTTC
>TRBJ1-5|-|-|TRBV19
CASGRGGNQPQHF
TGTGCCAGTGGGAGAGGAGGCAATCAGCCCCAGCATTTT
>TRBJ1-6|-|-|TRBV5-1
CASSLSRIQGSPLHF
TGCGCCAGCAGCTTGAGTCGAATCCAGGGATCACCCCTCCACTTT
>TRBJ2-1|-|TRBD1|TRBV7-9
CASSQLGTGAGNEQFF
TGTGCCAGCAGCCAACTCGGGACAGGGGCCGGGAATGAGCAGTTCTTC
>TRBJ2-1|once|TRBD1|TRBV2
CASRRDSQPYNEQFF
TGTGCCAGCAGAAGGGACAGCCAACCCTACAATGAGCAGTTCTTC
>TRBJ2-7|once|TRBD2|TRBV19
CASSIRTSGRVLYEQYF
TGTGCCAGTAGTATCCGGACTAGCGGCCGGGTCCTATACGAGCAGTACTTC
>TRBJ1-3|-|-|TRBV7-9
CSSSQVAAGPGNTIYF
TGTTCCAGCAGCCAGGTGGCCGCGGGGCCCGGAAACACCATATATTTT
>TRBJ2-7|once|TRBD1|TRBV6-5
CASSDPGQEYEQYF
TGTGCCAGCAGTGATCCGGGACAGGAATACGAGCAGTACTTC
>TRBJ2-5|-|TRBD1|TRBV6-6
CASSPDRVSSGTQYF
TGTGCCAGCAGTCCCGACAGGGTATCCTCGGGGACCCAGTACTTC
>TRBJ1-4|few|-|TRBV2
CASSLPATNEKLFF
TGTGCCAGCAGTCTCCCGGCAACTAATGAAAAACTGTTTTTT
>TRBJ2-7|-|TRBD2|TRBV10-1
CASSRGLAGGPYEQYF
TGCGCCAGCAGTAGGGGACTAGCGGGAGGTCCCTACGAGCAGTACTTC
>TRBJ1-4|-|-|TRBV5-1
CASSSGLIPEELFF
TGCGCCAGCAGCTCGGGACTTATTCCCGAGGAACTGTTTTTT
>TRBJ2-2|few|TRBD2|TRBV10-1
CASSESREGPGELFF
TGCGCCAGCAGTGAGAGCAGGGAGGGTCCCGGGGAGCTGTTTTTT
>TRBJ1-2|-|TRBD1|TRBV19
CASSIGTGDSYGYTF
TGTGCCAGTAGTATAGGGACAGGGGATTCGTATGGCTACACCTTC
>TRBJ2-7|-|-|TRBV5-1
CASSLNRGGSYEQYF
TGCGCCAGCAGCCTGAACAGGGGGGGATCCTACGAGCAGTACTTC